The sequence of this T cell receptor beta chain was determined in a study of identical twins. This CDR3 spans 12 amino acids. The J segment lost 5 bases and the V segment lost 8 bases, leaving 5 bases of the junction unmatched. The germline CDR1 and CDR2 sequences are MNHNS and SASEGT. In TCRdb, the 5' RACE reads were re-called with MiXCR into one record per CDR3 protein. The sample has roughly 540,000 distinct CDR3 sequences; 20% to 25% are singletons. These same data were also listed under a study on T cells expressing NK-cell markers.

This TCR derives from a woman between 18 and 30 years old in good health. Material for sequencing was CD4+ T cells sorted from blood. The chain employs TRBV6-1 and TRBJ1-1, with 7 bases aligning to TRBD1. The DNA of the CDR3 is TGTGCCAGCGGGAAGGACAGGACTGAAGCTTTCTTT. It is translated as CASGKDRTEAFF.